This passage covers 17 T cell receptor beta chains from one sample sequenced in a study of blood T cell repertoires in COVID-19. Libraries were prepared by immunoSEQ multiplex PCR; TCRdb keeps only in-frame clonotypes and omits some of them. The table shows 150,000 to 180,000 clones, with about 90% occurring only once. The material sequenced was peripheral blood. All receptors come from a man aged 50-59 years with acute or convalescent COVID-19.

The chain carries TRBV12-5 and TRBJ1-1; D is uncertain. V was cut by 1 base and J by 0 bases, with 6 bases left in between. Germline V gene data show CDR1 as LGHNT and CDR2 as FRNRAP. This CDR3 spans 14 amino acids. CDR3 sequence (DNA): TGTGCTAGTGGTTTGGGTATTGTGAACACTGAAGCTTTCTTT. This sequence encodes CASGLGIVNTEAFF.

The V call is TRBV18, the J call TRBJ2-3; 14 bases fit TRBD2. CDR1 is KGHSH and CDR2 is LQKENI in the germline V gene. The CDR3 totals 17 residues. The trim removed 3 bases at V and 4 bases at J, leaving 6 bases unmatched. The CDR3 loop reads CASSPGTSGSGADTQYF. CDR3 coding DNA: TGTGCCAGCTCACCCGGGACTAGCGGGAGTGGTGCAGATACGCAGTATTTT.

In DNA form, the CDR3 reads TGTGCCAGCAGTTTATCACAGTTAACCTACGAGCAGTACTTC. It codes for CASSLSQLTYEQYF. The chain combines TRBV27 with TRBJ2-7; D gene unclear. V was shortened by 0 bases and J by 2 bases, with 8 bases between the two germline ends. The CDR3 consists of 14 residues. Germline V gene sequence: CDR1 MNHEY, CDR2 SMNVEV (reference sequence).

J is TRBJ2-2 and V is TRBV18, with TRBD1 matching 7 bases. Trimming took 3 bases from V and 3 from J; bases not matched to a gene: 7. This CDR3 has 16 amino acids. Germline V gene data show CDR1 as KGHSH and CDR2 as LQKENI. CDR3 loop: CASSPGRDSYTGELFF. The DNA for the CDR3 is TGTGCCAGCTCACCGGGCCGGGACAGCTACACCGGGGAGCTGTTTTTT.

The CDR3 loop reads CASSIQGRDTEAFF. In DNA, the CDR3 is TGCGCCAGCAGCATACAGGGGCGGGACACTGAAGCTTTCTTT. The chain couples TRBV5-1 to TRBJ1-1, with 7 positions matching TRBD1. V lost 4 bases, J lost 3 bases, and 6 bases stayed unmatched. Germline V CDR1 and CDR2: SGHRS, YFSETQ. The CDR3 runs 14 residues.

J is TRBJ2-4 and V is TRBV19; D remains unclear. Trimming pared 3 bases from V and 8 bases from J, leaving 5 bases between. Germline CDR1 is LNHDA and CDR2 is SQIVND (reference sequence). CDR3 length: 11 residues. CDR3 sequence (DNA): TGTGCCAGTAGTATTAGTGACATTCAGTACTTC. Amino acids: CASSISDIQYF.

This clone appeared a single time. V usage is TRBV2 and J usage is TRBJ1-4; 7 nucleotides match TRBD1. The CDR3 contains 14 residues. Germline V lookup: CDR1 SNHLY, CDR2 FYNNEI. Germline trimming cut 4 bases from V and 7 bases from J; bases unmatched to any gene: 6. CDR3 DNA sequence: TGTGCCAGCAGTGCCGAGGGGGCCCGTGAAAAACTGTTTTTT. This translates into CASSAEGAREKLFF.

This chain connects TRBV19 to TRBJ1-2; D not resolved. V shed 3 bases and J shed 8 bases, with 13 bases lying between them. Germline V gene lookup returns CDR1 LNHDA and CDR2 SQIVND (reference sequence). The CDR3 spans 13 residues. The CDR3 DNA reads as TGTGCCAGTAGTATCCCCTCTACGGGAGGCTACACCTTC. It codes for CASSIPSTGGYTF. Using reference TRBV19 and TRBJ1-2 for the parts outside the CDR3, the full variable domain is DGGITQSPKYLFRKEGQNVTLSCEQNLNHDAMYWYRQDPGQGLRLIYYSQIVNDFQKGDIAEGYSVSREKKESFPLTVTSAQKNPTAFYLCASSIPSTGGYTFGSGTRLTVV.

The rearrangement joins TRBV2 to TRBJ2-1, with D possibly being TRBD2 (5 bases). The germline gives CDR1 SNHLY, CDR2 FYNNEI. The V and J ends lost 1 base and 9 bases respectively, with 7 bases between them. This CDR3 is 12 amino acids long. The CDR3 coding sequence is TGTGCCAGCAGTGAAGGAGGGCCTGAGCAGTTCTTC. The encoded protein is CASSEGGPEQFF.

This rearrangement joins TRBV18 to TRBJ1-1, with 8 bases that match TRBD1. The germline CDR1 and CDR2 sequences are KGHSH and LQKENI. V shed 6 bases, J shed 1 base, and the junction held 7 bases outside the gene matches. The CDR3 has 15 residues. CDR3 region: CASSQQGDANTEAFF. CDR3 bases: TGTGCCAGCTCTCAACAGGGGGATGCGAACACTGAAGCTTTCTTT.

V usage is TRBV7-2 and J usage is TRBJ2-2; 8 bases align to TRBD2. This CDR3 region has 13 residues. The V gene end was trimmed by 5 bases and the J gene end by 5 bases; junction bases not matched to a gene: 1. Germline CDR1 is SGHTA and CDR2 is FQGNSA. CDR3 in DNA: TGTGCCAGCAGCCGCGGGGGGACCGGGGAGCTGTTTTTT. This sequence encodes CASSRGGTGELFF.

The rearrangement joins TRBV12-3 or TRBV12-4 to TRBJ2-1, with a tentative D call TRBD1 (6 bases). Trimming cost V 3 bases and J 5 bases, with 8 bases left between them. The CDR3 covers 13 residues. The CDR3 region is CASSFHRDNEQFF. CDR3 sequence (DNA): TGTGCCAGCAGTTTCCACAGGGACAATGAGCAGTTCTTC.

The chain combines TRBV3-1 (or the pseudogene TRBV3-2) with TRBJ1-6; D remains ambiguous. This CDR3 contains 12 residues. V shed 3 bases and J shed 7 bases, with 4 bases lying between them. Germline CDR1 LGHDT, CDR2 YNNKEL (reference sequence). The CDR3 is CASSHPNSPLHF. The DNA of the CDR3 is TGTGCCAGCAGCCACCCGAATTCACCCCTCCACTTT.

The chain has TRBV25-1 and TRBJ2-5, with 9 bases fitting TRBD2. CDR3 length: 17 residues. Trimming cost V 5 bases and J 1 base; bases outside gene matches: 11. Per the germline V gene, CDR1 is MGHDK and CDR2 is SYGVNS. The CDR3 DNA is TGTGCCAGCAGTCTAGCTAGCGGGGATACTGGCCAAGAGACCCAGTACTTC. It encodes CASSLASGDTGQETQYF. Full variable domain (outside the CDR3, taken from reference TRBV25-1 and TRBJ2-5): EADIYQTPRYLVIGTGKKITLECSQTMGHDKMYWYQQDPGMELHLIHYSYGVNSTEKGDLSSESTVSRIRTEHFPLTLESARPSHTSQYLCASSLASGDTGQETQYFGPGTRLLVL.

Concerning this clone itself: Other DNA sequences within the sample encode an identical CDR3. This chain links TRBV5-1 with TRBJ1-5; D remains ambiguous. Trimming took 0 bases from V and 2 from J, leaving 6 bases between them. This CDR3 has 14 amino acids. Per the germline V gene, CDR1 is SGHRS and CDR2 is YFSETQ. The CDR3 nucleotides read TGCGCCAGCAGCTTGGATCCTCGCAATCAGCCCCAGCATTTT. Encoded protein: CASSLDPRNQPQHF.

In its sample, this clone was seen once. V usage is TRBV7-2 and J usage is TRBJ1-1, with a weak D call TRBD1 (5 bases). Germline V gene data show CDR1 as SGHTA and CDR2 as FQGNSA. The germline V and J ends were trimmed by 3 bases and 0 bases, with 8 bases remaining between them. The CDR3 has 14 amino acids. CDR3 sequence (DNA): TGTGCCAGCAGCTTGGGGCAGATGAACACTGAAGCTTTCTTT. As protein: CASSLGQMNTEAFF. The full variable domain, with the rest looked up from reference TRBV7-2 and TRBJ1-1, is GAGVSQSPSNKVTEKGKDVELRCDPISGHTALYWYRQSLGQGLEFLIYFQGNSAPDKSGLPSDRFSAERTGGSVSTLTIQRTQQEDSAVYLCASSLGQMNTEAFFGQGTRLTVV.

The chain uses TRBV6-2 or TRBV6-3 and TRBJ1-5; D is unresolved. Germline CDR1 and CDR2: MNHEY and SVGEGT. The V end was cut by 6 bases, the J end by 3 bases, with 15 bases between. The CDR3 spans 15 residues. For the CDR3, the DNA is TGTGCCAGCAGCCCCGCAGGCAGGCTCAATCAGCCCCAGCATTTT. Translation gives CASSPAGRLNQPQHF.